These T cell receptor beta chains were read from a single sample in a study of radiation and T cells in renal cell carcinoma. Here immunoSEQ multiplex PCR was the method, and the copy in TCRdb shows in-frame clones only, minus some. The table has 15,000 to 20,000 clones, about 50% seen once. The source was tumor tissue, collected from a patient whose treatment included radiotherapy and nephrectomy. These TCRs come from a woman aged 55-70 years with renal cell carcinoma. CDR3s include the opening cysteine and the closing phenylalanine or tryptophan. D genes are given only for firm matches. Clone size, where shown, is once, few, many, or a class for clones that have expanded.

clone_size j_call v_call d_call cdr3_aa cdr3_nt
few TRBJ1-1 TRBV18 - CASSPRGPTEAFF TGTGCCAGCTCACCCAGGGGTCCCACTGAAGCTTTCTTT
many TRBJ2-5 TRBV6-6 - CASSYSPGLSETQYF TGTGCCAGCAGTTACTCGCCCGGACTGTCGGAGACCCAGTACTTC
- TRBJ1-1 TRBV6-1 - CASRQKGGRDTEAFF TGTGCCAGCAGGCAAAAGGGAGGGAGGGACACTGAAGCTTTCTTT
- TRBJ2-3 TRBV7-8 TRBD2 CASSHRGGILAGGPEDTQYF TGTGCCAGCAGCCATCGAGGGGGTATACTAGCGGGAGGGCCTGAAGATACGCAGTATTTT
few TRBJ2-7 TRBV15 - CATSRDTSYEQYF TGTGCCACCAGCAGGGATACTTCCTACGAGCAGTACTTC
few TRBJ2-7 TRBV9 TRBD1 CASSPGTDTYEQYF TGTGCCAGCAGCCCAGGGACAGACACCTACGAGCAGTACTTC
- TRBJ1-5 TRBV6-5 - CASRDKSLNNQPQHF TGTGCCAGCAGGGACAAGAGTTTAAACAATCAGCCCCAGCATTTT
few TRBJ1-4 TRBV7-9 - CASSLGTATNEKLFF TGTGCCAGCAGCTTAGGGACAGCAACTAATGAAAAACTGTTTTTT
- TRBJ1-1 TRBV10-1 TRBD1 CASRKTGRTEAFF TGCGCCAGCAGGAAGACAGGGCGCACTGAAGCTTTCTTT
- TRBJ1-1 TRBV9 - CASSPRPVAKNTEAFF TGTGCCAGCAGCCCCCGCCCCGTGGCAAAGAACACTGAAGCTTTCTTT
- TRBJ2-3 TRBV29-1 TRBD2 CSVERSGGTDTQYF TGCAGCGTTGAAAGGAGCGGGGGCACAGATACGCAGTATTTT
medium-sized TRBJ2-7 TRBV29-1 - CSVDTGVRYEQYF TGCAGCGTTGATACGGGAGTAAGGTACGAGCAGTACTTC
- TRBJ1-3 TRBV28 - CASSRGTSSGNTIYF TGTGCCAGCAGTCGAGGGACATCCTCTGGAAACACCATATATTTT
- TRBJ1-1 TRBV29-1 TRBD1 CSGAGGGGAFF TGCAGCGGGGCAGGGGGCGGTGGGGCTTTCTTT
- TRBJ1-3 TRBV10-3 - CAISESAGTGNTIYF TGTGCCATCAGTGAGTCCGCAGGGACTGGAAACACCATATATTTT
few TRBJ2-2 TRBV5-6 - CASSAGLNTGELFF TGTGCCAGCAGCGCGGGATTGAACACCGGGGAGCTGTTTTTT
- TRBJ2-7 TRBV11-2 TRBD2 CASSFGPPKGAGAYEQYF TGTGCCAGCAGCTTCGGCCCCCCTAAAGGAGCGGGAGCCTACGAGCAGTACTTC
- TRBJ1-4 TRBV28 - CASSGAGTDEKLFF TGTGCCAGCAGTGGTGCCGGGACGGATGAAAAACTGTTTTTT
- TRBJ2-5 TRBV28 - CASSPGGGETQYF TGTGCCAGCAGCCCCGGGGGCGGGGAGACCCAGTACTTC
- TRBJ1-1 TRBV11-1 - CASSLDGGTEAFF TGTGCCAGCAGCTTAGATGGGGGCACTGAAGCTTTCTTT
few TRBJ2-5 TRBV15 - CATSRGAGQETQYF TGTGCCACCAGCAGAGGCGCCGGGCAAGAGACCCAGTACTTC
- TRBJ1-1 TRBV9 TRBD1 CASSATGGNTEAFF TGTGCCAGCAGCGCAACAGGGGGGAACACTGAAGCTTTCTTT
few TRBJ2-4 TRBV2 TRBD1 CASRVRTGGKNIQYF TGTGCCAGCAGGGTCCGTACAGGGGGAAAAAACATTCAGTACTTC
- TRBJ2-4 TRBV6-6 - CASSNNIQYF TGTGCCAGCAGTAACAACATTCAGTACTTC
medium-sized TRBJ1-5 TRBV7-9 - CASSLWGDYQPQHF TGTGCCAGCAGCTTATGGGGGGATTATCAGCCCCAGCATTTT
- TRBJ1-3 TRBV9 - CASLGDRRSSTGAGNTIYF TGTGCCAGCTTGGGCGACAGGCGGAGTTCCACCGGAGCTGGAAACACCATATATTTT
- TRBJ2-1 TRBV5-8 - CASDGGTSYNEQFF TGTGCCAGCGATGGGGGGACTTCCTACAATGAGCAGTTCTTC
- TRBJ1-2 TRBV9 - CASSLNIGEQDGRNYGYTF TGTGCCAGCAGCCTAAACATAGGGGAACAGGACGGCCGGAACTATGGCTACACCTTC
few TRBJ2-3 TRBV2 TRBD2 CASSDGTSGKAQYF TGTGCCAGCAGTGATGGGACTAGCGGGAAAGCGCAGTATTTT
- TRBJ2-7 TRBV6-1 TRBD1 CASSVRTGITYEQYF TGTGCCAGCAGTGTGCGGACAGGAATTACCTACGAGCAGTACTTC
- TRBJ1-3 TRBV9 - CASSVGSGNTIYF TGTGCCAGCAGCGTAGGCTCTGGAAACACCATATATTTT
few TRBJ2-7 TRBV5-3 - CARSLRDTSTYEQYF TGTGCCAGAAGCTTGAGAGACACCAGCACCTACGAGCAGTACTTC
- TRBJ1-5 TRBV30 - CAWAKDRNQPQHF TGTGCCTGGGCAAAAGACAGGAATCAGCCCCAGCATTTT
- TRBJ1-1 TRBV5-1 - CASSLGVGLNTEAFF TGCGCCAGCAGCTTGGGGGTAGGGTTGAACACTGAAGCTTTCTTT
- TRBJ2-7 TRBV7-2 - CASSPPSYEQYF TGTGCCAGCAGCCCCCCGTCCTACGAGCAGTACTTC
once TRBJ2-5 TRBV5-6 - CASSFAWGDGGETQYF TGTGCCAGCAGCTTCGCCTGGGGCGACGGAGGAGAGACCCAGTACTTC
few TRBJ2-1 TRBV29-1 - CSVEPPGWYDEQFF TGCAGCGTTGAACCCCCAGGGTGGTACGATGAGCAGTTCTTC
- TRBJ1-2 TRBV5-1 - CASSLEGRVPWGYTF TGCGCCAGCAGCTTGGAGGGCAGGGTCCCGTGGGGCTACACCTTC